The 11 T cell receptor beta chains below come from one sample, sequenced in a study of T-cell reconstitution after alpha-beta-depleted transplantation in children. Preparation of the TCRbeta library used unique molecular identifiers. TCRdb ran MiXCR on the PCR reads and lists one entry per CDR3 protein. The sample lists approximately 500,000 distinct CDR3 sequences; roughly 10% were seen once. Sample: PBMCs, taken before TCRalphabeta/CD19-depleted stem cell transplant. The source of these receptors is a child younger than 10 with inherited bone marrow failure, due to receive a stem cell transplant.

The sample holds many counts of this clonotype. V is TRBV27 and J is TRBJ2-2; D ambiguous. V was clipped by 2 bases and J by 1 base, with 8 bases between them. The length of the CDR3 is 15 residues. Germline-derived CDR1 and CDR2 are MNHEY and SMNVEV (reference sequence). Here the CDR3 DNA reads TGTGCCAGCAGTTTACTCTCAGGGAACACCGGGGAGCTGTTTTTT. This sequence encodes CASSLLSGNTGELFF.

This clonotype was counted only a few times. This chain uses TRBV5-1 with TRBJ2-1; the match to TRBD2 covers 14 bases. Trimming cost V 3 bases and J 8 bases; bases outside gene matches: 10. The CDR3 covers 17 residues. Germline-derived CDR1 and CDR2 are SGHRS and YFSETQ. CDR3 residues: CASSSYGTSGSYDEQFF. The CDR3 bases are TGCGCCAGCAGCTCCTATGGGACTAGCGGGAGTTACGATGAGCAGTTCTTC.

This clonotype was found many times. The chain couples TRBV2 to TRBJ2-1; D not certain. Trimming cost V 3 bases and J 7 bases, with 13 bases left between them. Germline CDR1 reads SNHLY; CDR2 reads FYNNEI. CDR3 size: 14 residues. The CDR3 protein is CASSDWASRNEQFF. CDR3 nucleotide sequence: TGTGCCAGCAGTGACTGGGCCTCGAGGAATGAGCAGTTCTTC.

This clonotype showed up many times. The CDR3 spells CASSVSYNEQFF. The CDR3 coding sequence is TGTGCCAGCAGCGTTTCCTACAATGAGCAGTTCTTC. The rearrangement uses TRBV9 and TRBJ2-1; no firm D call. Between the trimmed V and J ends, which lost 2 bases and 1 base, there was a span of 1 base. The CDR3 has 12 residues. Looked up from germline, CDR1 is SGDLS and CDR2 is YYNGEE.

The CDR3 bases are TGTGCCAGCAGCTTAAACCGGGACTTCGCCTACGAGCAGTACTTC. This sequence encodes CASSLNRDFAYEQYF. The rearrangement uses TRBV11-2 and TRBJ2-7, with D maybe TRBD2 (6 bases). Trimming removed 2 bases at V and 2 bases at J, with 13 bases between. The CDR3 consists of 15 residues. The germline V gene encodes CDR1 SGHAT and CDR2 FQNNGV. Full variable domain (remainder filled in from reference TRBV11-2 and TRBJ2-7): EAGVAQSPRYKIIEKRQSVAFWCNPISGHATLYWYQQILGQGPKLLIQFQNNGVVDDSQLPKDRFSAERLKGVDSTLKIQPAKLEDSAVYLCASSLNRDFAYEQYFGPGTRLTVT.

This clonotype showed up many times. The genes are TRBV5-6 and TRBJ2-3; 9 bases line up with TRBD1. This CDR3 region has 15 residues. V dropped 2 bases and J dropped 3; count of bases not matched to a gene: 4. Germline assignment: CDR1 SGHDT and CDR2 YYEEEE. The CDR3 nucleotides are TGTGCCAGCAGCTTTGGGGACAGGGCGACAGATACGCAGTATTTT. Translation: CASSFGDRATDTQYF. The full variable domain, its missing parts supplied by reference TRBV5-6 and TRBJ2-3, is DAGVTQSPTHLIKTRGQQVTLRCSPKSGHDTVSWYQQALGQGPQFIFQYYEEEERQRGNFPDRFSGHQFPNYSSELNVNALLLGDSALYLCASSFGDRATDTQYFGPGTRLTVL.

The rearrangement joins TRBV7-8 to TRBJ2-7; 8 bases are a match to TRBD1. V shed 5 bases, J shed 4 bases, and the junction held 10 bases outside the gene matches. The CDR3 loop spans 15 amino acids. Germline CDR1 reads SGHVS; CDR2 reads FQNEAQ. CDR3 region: CASSPRQGRGYEQYF. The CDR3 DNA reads TGTGCCAGCAGCCCAAGACAGGGGCGAGGATACGAGCAGTACTTC. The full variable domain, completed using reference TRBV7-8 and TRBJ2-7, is GAGVSQSPRYKVAKRGQDVALRCDPISGHVSLFWYQQALGQGPEFLTYFQNEAQLDKSGLPSDRFFAERPEGSVSTLKIQRTQQEDSAVYLCASSPRQGRGYEQYFGPGTRLTVT.

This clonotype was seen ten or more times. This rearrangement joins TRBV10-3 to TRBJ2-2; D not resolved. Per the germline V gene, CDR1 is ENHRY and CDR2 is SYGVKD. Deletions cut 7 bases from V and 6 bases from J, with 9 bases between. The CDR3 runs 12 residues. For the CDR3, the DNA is TGTGCCATCAAGACTCCGGCCGGGGAGCTGTTTTTT. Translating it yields CAIKTPAGELFF.

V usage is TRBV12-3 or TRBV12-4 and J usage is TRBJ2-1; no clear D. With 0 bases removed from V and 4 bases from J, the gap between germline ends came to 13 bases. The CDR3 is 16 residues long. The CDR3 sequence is CASSLALMENYNEQFF. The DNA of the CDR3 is TGTGCCAGCAGTTTAGCGCTAATGGAGAATTACAATGAGCAGTTCTTC.

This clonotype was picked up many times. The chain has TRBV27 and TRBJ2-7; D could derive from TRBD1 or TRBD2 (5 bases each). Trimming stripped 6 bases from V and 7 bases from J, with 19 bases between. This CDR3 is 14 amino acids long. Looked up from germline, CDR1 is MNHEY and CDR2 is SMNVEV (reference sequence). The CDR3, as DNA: TGTGCCAGCAGATCTTTCGAGGGGCGCTGGGAGCAGTACTTC. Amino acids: CASRSFEGRWEQYF.

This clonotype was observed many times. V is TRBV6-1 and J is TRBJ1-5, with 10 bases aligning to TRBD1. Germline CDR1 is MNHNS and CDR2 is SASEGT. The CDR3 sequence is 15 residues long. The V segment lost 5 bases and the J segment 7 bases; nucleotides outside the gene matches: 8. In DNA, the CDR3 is TGTGCCAGCAGTCCCGGGACAGGGGCTTTGCAGCCCCAGCATTTT. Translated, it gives CASSPGTGALQPQHF.